A selection of T cell receptor beta chains follows, all from one sample in a study of T cells expressing NK-cell markers. TCRdb reprocessed the 5' RACE reads; each CDR3 protein has one entry and no DNA is given. Its table lists 400,000 to 500,000 distinct CDR3 sequences. The material sequenced was blood T cells: a sorted CD56 or NKG2C T cell subset, CD4+ or CD8+ T cells, or bulk PBMC T cells (not recorded which). The receptors here all came from a woman between 18 and 70 years old in good health. The CDR3 runs from the conserved cysteine through the conserved F or W. The order of the fields is V gene, J gene, CDR3 protein.

>TRBV28|TRBJ2-1
CASNLPSRDEQFF
>TRBV7-2|TRBJ2-1
CASSSRLALTDEQFF
>TRBV27|TRBJ2-1
CASSPGLFNEQFF
>TRBV2|TRBJ2-5
CASTHTGGGGETQYF
>TRBV7-6|TRBJ2-6
CATRDSLLSGANVLTF
>TRBV7-9|TRBJ2-1
CASSSTGILYNEQFF
>TRBV7-2|TRBJ2-7
CASSVGRGSGEQYF
>TRBV12-3/TRBV12-4|TRBJ1-4
CASSPTRQGSNEKLFF
>TRBV30|TRBJ2-7
CAWGAGLSYEQYF
>TRBV27|TRBJ1-2
CASDGGGRPYGYTF
>TRBV30|TRBJ2-1
CAWSLAGGPPSYNEQFF
>TRBV6-1|TRBJ2-1
CASSTGGDSYNEQFF
>TRBV9|TRBJ2-3
CASSVLGREGTQYF
>TRBV4-3|TRBJ1-2
CASSQSRGNYGYTF
>TRBV29-1|TRBJ2-3
CSVVGTDTQYF
>TRBV14|TRBJ2-3
CASSQGGLQDTQYF
>TRBV11-2|TRBJ2-3
CASSQGTSGGPLTDTQYF
>TRBV20-1|TRBJ1-5
CSARRAGNQPQHF
>TRBV29-1|TRBJ2-6
CSVAFGSGANVLTF
>TRBV6-2/TRBV6-3|TRBJ2-1
CASSSQRSYNEQFF
>TRBV7-2|TRBJ1-2
CASSPGEGGGYGYTF